A single sample gave rise to the 21 T cell receptor beta chains below, sequenced in a study of blood T cell repertoires in COVID-19. Sequencing used immunoSEQ multiplex PCR; TCRdb keeps in-frame clones, though not all of them. The sample has over 300,000 clones, 90% seen once. The sequencing sample was made of peripheral blood. The receptors were sampled from a man between 18 and 29 years old with active or convalescent COVID-19.

The chain couples TRBV12-3 or TRBV12-4 to TRBJ2-5; 8 bases line up with TRBD2. The CDR3 has 13 residues. Germline trimming cut 7 bases from V and 5 bases from J; bases unmatched to any gene: 6. In DNA, the CDR3 is TGTGCCAGCACCATAGCGGGAAGGGAGACCCAGTACTTC. Protein sequence: CASTIAGRETQYF.

This clone was found once. This chain links TRBV4-2 with TRBJ2-1; TRBD1 is a possible D gene (6 bases). The CDR3 consists of 16 residues. V shed 1 base and J shed 6 bases, with 16 bases lying between them. Looked up from germline, CDR1 is LGHNA and CDR2 is YNFKEQ. In DNA form, the CDR3 reads TGTGCCAGCAGCCAAGCCCGTGAGGGGGTGGTCAATGAGCAGTTCTTC. It translates to CASSQAREGVVNEQFF.

The gene calls are TRBV6-5 and TRBJ1-1; 7 nucleotides line up with TRBD1. Trimming cost V 10 bases and J 1 base; bases outside gene matches: 3. CDR3 length: 12 amino acids. Germline V gene sequence: CDR1 MNHEY, CDR2 SVGAGI. The CDR3 protein is CATRQGNTEAFF. The CDR3 DNA is TGTGCCACACGACAGGGGAACACTGAAGCTTTCTTT.

V and J are TRBV4-1 and TRBJ2-7, with unresolved D. The CDR3 is 12 amino acids. Trimming pared 3 bases from V and 6 bases from J, leaving 9 bases between. Germline lookup yields CDR1 MGHRA and CDR2 YSYEKL. The CDR3 DNA reads TGCGCCAGCAGCCATCCGGCGGCCGAGCAGTACTTC. This codes for CASSHPAAEQYF.

The J gene is TRBJ2-7, the V gene TRBV19, with TRBD1 matching over 9 bases. Germline-derived CDR1 and CDR2 are LNHDA and SQIVND (reference sequence). This CDR3 is 14 amino acids long. V gave up 4 bases and J gave up 3 bases; unmatched junction bases: 4. The CDR3 is CASSTTGGIYEQYF. The CDR3 region has the DNA TGTGCCAGTAGTACGACAGGGGGAATCTACGAGCAGTACTTC.

The chain carries TRBV10-3 and TRBJ1-1; maybe TRBD1 (5 bases). CDR3 size: 14 residues. Trimming cost V 6 bases and J 0 bases, with 11 bases left between them. Germline V gene data show CDR1 as ENHRY and CDR2 as SYGVKD. CDR3 coding DNA: TGTGCCATCAGGACAGATACACTGAACACTGAAGCTTTCTTT. Translation: CAIRTDTLNTEAFF.

The chain has TRBV19 and TRBJ2-2, with D maybe TRBD2 (6 bases). This CDR3 is 15 amino acids long. Trimming removed 6 bases from V and 1 base from J, with 12 bases in between. CDR1 and CDR2 (germline): LNHDA, SQIVND (reference sequence). The CDR3 bases are TGTGCCAGTAGCCGTGCGGGAAAGAACACCGGGGAGCTGTTTTTT. This codes for CASSRAGKNTGELFF.

The CDR3 region has the DNA TGTGCCAGCAGTGCGGACAGGGGAAATGGCTACACCTTC. Translating it yields CASSADRGNGYTF. The genes are TRBV6-4 and TRBJ1-2; TRBD1 aligns across 9 bases. This CDR3 contains 13 residues. With V trimmed by 4 bases and J by 6 bases, 3 bases remained unmatched. Germline loops: CDR1 MRHNA, CDR2 SNTAGT.

The chain recombines TRBV5-1 with TRBJ1-1; 8 bases map to TRBD1. The J segment lost 9 bases and the V segment lost 1 base, leaving 5 bases of the junction unmatched. From germline, CDR1 is SGHRS and CDR2 YFSETQ. The CDR3 is 13 amino acids. Here the CDR3 reads CASSLSWDRKAFF. In DNA, the CDR3 is TGCGCCAGCAGCTTGTCTTGGGACAGGAAAGCTTTCTTT.

This chain links TRBV21-1 with TRBJ2-2; the table calls TRBD1, which could not be checked here. TRBV21-1 is a listed pseudogene. The CDR3 is 16 amino acids. The CDR3 is CASSKGDRELGGELFF. In DNA, the CDR3 is TGTGCCAGCAGCAAAGGAGACAGGGAGTTAGGCGGGGAGCTGTTTTTT.

The rearrangement links TRBV27 to TRBJ2-7, with TRBD1 matching 8 bases. The J segment lost 4 bases and the V segment lost 5 bases, leaving 4 bases of the junction unmatched. The CDR3 has 13 amino acids. Germline CDR1 reads MNHEY; CDR2 reads SMNVEV (reference sequence). CDR3 nucleotides: TGTGCCAGCAGTAAAGGACAGGGTTACGAGCAGTACTTC. This sequence encodes CASSKGQGYEQYF.

The chain recombines TRBV11-2 with TRBJ2-1; TRBD2 matches 11 bases. V lost 2 bases and J lost 2; bases outside the gene matches: 2. CDR1 SGHAT and CDR2 FQNNGV come from the germline V gene. CDR3 size: 16 residues. The CDR3 sequence: CASSLIAGGAYNEQFF. The CDR3 DNA follows: TGTGCCAGCAGCTTAATAGCGGGAGGGGCCTACAATGAGCAGTTCTTC.

The DNA of the CDR3 is TGCGCCAGCAGCCCAGTAGGAGGGGAGAGCTACGAGCAGTACTTC. Protein product: CASSPVGGESYEQYF. The chain couples TRBV5-1 to TRBJ2-7, with a weak D call TRBD2 (6 bases). V lost 4 bases, J lost 3 bases, and 17 bases lay in between. The germline CDR1 and CDR2 sequences are SGHRS and YFSETQ. CDR3 length: 15 residues.

The genes are TRBV28 and TRBJ1-1, with 9 nucleotides matching TRBD1. J was trimmed by 3 bases and V by 7 bases; bases with no gene match: 24. Per germline, CDR1 MDHEN and CDR2 SYDVKM. CDR3 length equals 20 residues. CDR3 sequence: CASTPSIAWDRDFGDTEAFF. The CDR3 nucleotides are TGTGCCAGCACCCCATCGATCGCCTGGGACAGGGATTTCGGGGACACTGAAGCTTTCTTT.

The rearrangement joins TRBV6-1 to TRBJ1-5; D unclear. Germline assignment: CDR1 MNHNS and CDR2 SASEGT. Trimming removed 2 bases from V and 0 bases from J, with 11 bases in between. The CDR3 spans 16 residues. The CDR3 coding sequence is TGTGCCAGCAGTGAAATCCCCGGGAATAGCAATCAGCCCCAGCATTTT. Translation gives CASSEIPGNSNQPQHF.

This chain uses TRBV11-3 with TRBJ2-3, with D possibly being TRBD2 (7 bases). V lost 5 bases, J lost 1 base, and 16 bases lay in between. The germline gives CDR1 SGHNT, CDR2 YENEEA. CDR3 length: 16 amino acids. The CDR3 here is CASSPGGHTRTDTQYF. The CDR3 nucleotides read TGTGCCAGCAGCCCGGGGGGCCATACTCGCACAGATACGCAGTATTTT.

The genes are TRBV6-2 or TRBV6-3 and TRBJ2-7; 8 bases fit TRBD1. V was clipped by 4 bases and J by 2 bases; unmatched bases: 13. The CDR3 length is 17 residues. Per germline, CDR1 MNHEY and CDR2 SVGEGT. CDR3: CASSWAKGTGQTYEQYF. The CDR3 nucleotides are TGTGCCAGCAGTTGGGCAAAAGGGACAGGACAAACCTACGAGCAGTACTTC.

The CDR3 region has the DNA TGTGCCAGCAGCAAAAGGAGGACTAGCGGGGTCTACGAGCAGTACTTC. Translated, it gives CASSKRRTSGVYEQYF. The rearrangement joins TRBV21-1 to TRBJ2-7; the table's D call, TRBD2, was not checked against the DNA. TRBV21-1 counts as a pseudogene. The CDR3 is 16 amino acids.

The chain couples TRBV5-6 to TRBJ1-2; the D is unclear. The CDR3 totals 14 residues. Trimming stripped 0 bases from V and 7 bases from J, with 13 bases between. Germline lookup yields CDR1 SGHDT and CDR2 YYEEEE. This CDR3 is CASSLVSRSSGYTF. Written as DNA, the CDR3 is TGTGCCAGCAGCTTGGTATCCCGATCGAGTGGCTACACCTTC.

This clone was found a few times. The chain has TRBV7-8 and TRBJ1-5; D unresolved. Germline CDR1 reads SGHVS; CDR2 reads FQNEAQ. The V gene lost 5 bases and the J gene lost 0 bases, with 29 bases spanning the gap. This CDR3 contains 21 residues. Here the CDR3 DNA reads TGTGCCAGCAGCAAGCTTAGCTGGTCGGACGGACTATATGATAGCAATCAGCCCCAGCATTTT. The encoded protein is CASSKLSWSDGLYDSNQPQHF.

This chain joins TRBV27 and TRBJ1-1, with a weak D call TRBD1 (5 bases). The CDR3 is 13 residues long. Germline V gene data show CDR1 as MNHEY and CDR2 as SMNVEV (reference sequence). The V end was cut by 6 bases, the J end by 2 bases, with 10 bases between. DNA for the CDR3: TGTGCCAGCAGGGCGACAGTAAACACTGAAGCTTTCTTT. Its translation: CASRATVNTEAFF.